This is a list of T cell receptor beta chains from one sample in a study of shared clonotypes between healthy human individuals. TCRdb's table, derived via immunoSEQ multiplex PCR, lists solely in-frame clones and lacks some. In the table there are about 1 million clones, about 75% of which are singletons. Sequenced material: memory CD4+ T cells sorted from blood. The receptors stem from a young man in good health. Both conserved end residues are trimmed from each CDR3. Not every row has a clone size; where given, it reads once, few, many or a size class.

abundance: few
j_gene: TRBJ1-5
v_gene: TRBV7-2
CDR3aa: ASSLGGEGNQPQH

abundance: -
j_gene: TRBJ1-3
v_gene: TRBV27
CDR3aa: ASSLAGGNTIY

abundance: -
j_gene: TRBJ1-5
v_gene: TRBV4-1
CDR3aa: ASSQDIVDQPQH

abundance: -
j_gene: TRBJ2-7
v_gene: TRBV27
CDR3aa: ASSLTASTSGRDSRQY

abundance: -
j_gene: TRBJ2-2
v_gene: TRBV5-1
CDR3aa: ASRRTSGTGELF

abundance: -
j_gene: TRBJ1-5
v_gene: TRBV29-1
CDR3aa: SVGESQPQH

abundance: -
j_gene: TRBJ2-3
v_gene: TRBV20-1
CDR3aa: SATMEDTQY

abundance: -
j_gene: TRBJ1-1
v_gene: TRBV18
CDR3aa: ASSLGRGNTEAF

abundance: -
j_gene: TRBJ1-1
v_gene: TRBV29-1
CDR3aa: SVVWGSAEAF

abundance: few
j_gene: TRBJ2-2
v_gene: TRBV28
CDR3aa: ASTPSRLGTGELF

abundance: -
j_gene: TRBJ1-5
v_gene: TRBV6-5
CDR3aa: ASSVSGLGNQPQH

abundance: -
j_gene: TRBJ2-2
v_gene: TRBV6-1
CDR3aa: ASSESGRTGELF

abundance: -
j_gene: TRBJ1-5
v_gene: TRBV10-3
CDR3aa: AISAGTGDQPQH

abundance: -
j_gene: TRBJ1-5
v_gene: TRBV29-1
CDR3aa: SVREADQPQH

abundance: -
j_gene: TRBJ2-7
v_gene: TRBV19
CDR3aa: ASSIRPSGSYEQY

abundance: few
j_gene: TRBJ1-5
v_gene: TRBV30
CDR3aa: ACSAGLLSNQPQH

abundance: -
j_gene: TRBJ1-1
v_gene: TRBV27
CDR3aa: ASSLRAVNRGTEAF

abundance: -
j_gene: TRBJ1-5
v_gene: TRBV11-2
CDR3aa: ASSSGQGNQPQH

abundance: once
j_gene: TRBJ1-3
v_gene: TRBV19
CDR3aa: ATAVLQTGSSGNTIY

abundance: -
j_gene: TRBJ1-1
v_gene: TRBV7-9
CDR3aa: ASSPRTGLNTEAF

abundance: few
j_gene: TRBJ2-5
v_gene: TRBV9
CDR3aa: ASSVGGLAGVETQY

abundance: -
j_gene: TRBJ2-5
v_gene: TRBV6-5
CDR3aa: ASSYGVGETQY

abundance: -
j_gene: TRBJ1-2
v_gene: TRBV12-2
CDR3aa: ASRPHTGINGYT

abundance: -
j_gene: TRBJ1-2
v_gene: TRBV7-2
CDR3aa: ASSLGQPNYGYT

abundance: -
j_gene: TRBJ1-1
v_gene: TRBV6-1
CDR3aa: ASSLDLTGSEAF

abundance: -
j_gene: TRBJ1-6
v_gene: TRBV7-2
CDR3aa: ASSLGRGGNSPLH

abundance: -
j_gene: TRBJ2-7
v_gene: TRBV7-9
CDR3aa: ASSPRDYYEQY

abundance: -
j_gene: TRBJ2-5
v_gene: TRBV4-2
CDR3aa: ASSQDATPQGQY

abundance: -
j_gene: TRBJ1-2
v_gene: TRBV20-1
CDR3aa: SASTPYGYT

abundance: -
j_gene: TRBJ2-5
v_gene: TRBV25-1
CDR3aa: ASSQAGGPETQY

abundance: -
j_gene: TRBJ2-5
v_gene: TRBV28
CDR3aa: ASRPLDRVETQY

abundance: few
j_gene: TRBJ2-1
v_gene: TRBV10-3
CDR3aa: AISESGLTYNEQF

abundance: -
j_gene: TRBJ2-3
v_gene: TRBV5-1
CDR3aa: ASSLSIGGTGRTDTQY

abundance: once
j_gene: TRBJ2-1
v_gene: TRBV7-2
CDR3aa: ASSPRRVVGRTPYNEQF

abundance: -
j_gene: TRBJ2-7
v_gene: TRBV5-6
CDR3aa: ASSLVTASYEQY

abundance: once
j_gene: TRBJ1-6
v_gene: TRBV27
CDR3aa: ASSFWAGKSSPLH

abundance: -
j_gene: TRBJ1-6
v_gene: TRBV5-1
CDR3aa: ASSSTGDNSPLH

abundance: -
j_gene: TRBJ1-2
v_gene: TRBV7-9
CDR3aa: ASSLDRTNYGYT

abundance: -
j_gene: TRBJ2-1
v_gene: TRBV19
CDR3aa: ASSMDPTSVSYNEQF

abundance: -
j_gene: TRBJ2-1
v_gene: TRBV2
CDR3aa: ASSIASFGEQF

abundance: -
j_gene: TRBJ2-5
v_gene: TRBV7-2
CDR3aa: ASREMGGEETQY

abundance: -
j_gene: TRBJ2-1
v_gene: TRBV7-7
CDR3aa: ASSLVVGGGNEQF

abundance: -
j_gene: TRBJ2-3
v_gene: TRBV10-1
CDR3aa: ASSESGDTQY

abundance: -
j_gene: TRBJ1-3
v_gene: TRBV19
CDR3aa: ASRQQGQNTIY

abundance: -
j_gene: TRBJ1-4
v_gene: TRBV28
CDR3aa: ASSAVLGDEKLF

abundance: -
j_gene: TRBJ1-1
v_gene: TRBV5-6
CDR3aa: ASSDTGGASTEAF

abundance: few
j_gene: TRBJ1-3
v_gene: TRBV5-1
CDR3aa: ASSTGGGTSGNTIY

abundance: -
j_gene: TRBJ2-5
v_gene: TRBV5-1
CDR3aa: ASTYGYGTTQETQY